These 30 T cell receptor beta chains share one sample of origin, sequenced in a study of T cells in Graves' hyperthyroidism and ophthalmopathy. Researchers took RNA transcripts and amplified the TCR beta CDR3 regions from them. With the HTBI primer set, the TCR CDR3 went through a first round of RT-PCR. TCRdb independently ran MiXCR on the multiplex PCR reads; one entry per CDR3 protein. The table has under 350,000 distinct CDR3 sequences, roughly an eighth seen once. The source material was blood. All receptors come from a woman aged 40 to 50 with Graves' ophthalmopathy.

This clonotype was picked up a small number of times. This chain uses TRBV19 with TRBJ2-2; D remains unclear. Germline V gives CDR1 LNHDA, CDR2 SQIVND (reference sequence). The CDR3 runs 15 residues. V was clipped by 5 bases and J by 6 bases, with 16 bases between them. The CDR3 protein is CASSLVTPQAGELFF. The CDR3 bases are TGTGCCAGTAGTCTCGTGACGCCCCAGGCCGGGGAGCTGTTTTTT.

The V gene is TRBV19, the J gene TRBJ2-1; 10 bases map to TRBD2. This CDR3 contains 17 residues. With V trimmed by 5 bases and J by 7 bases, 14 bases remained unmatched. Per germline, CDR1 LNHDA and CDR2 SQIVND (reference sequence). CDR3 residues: CASSSKGSSGRANEQFF. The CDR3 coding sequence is TGTGCCAGTAGTTCAAAAGGTTCCAGCGGGAGGGCGAATGAGCAGTTCTTC.

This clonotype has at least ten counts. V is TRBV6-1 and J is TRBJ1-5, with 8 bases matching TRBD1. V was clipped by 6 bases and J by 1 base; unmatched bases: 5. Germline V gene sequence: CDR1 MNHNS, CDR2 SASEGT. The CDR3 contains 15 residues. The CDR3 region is CASRPDRGSNQPQHF. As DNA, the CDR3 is TGTGCCAGCAGACCCGACAGGGGAAGCAATCAGCCCCAGCATTTT.

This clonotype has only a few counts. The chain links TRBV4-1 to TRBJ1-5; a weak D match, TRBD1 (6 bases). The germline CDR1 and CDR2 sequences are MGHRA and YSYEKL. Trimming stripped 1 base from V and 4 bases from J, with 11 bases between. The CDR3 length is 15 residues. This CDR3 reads CASSQGLRGNQPQHF. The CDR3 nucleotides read TGCGCCAGCAGCCAAGGATTAAGGGGGAATCAGCCCCAGCATTTT.

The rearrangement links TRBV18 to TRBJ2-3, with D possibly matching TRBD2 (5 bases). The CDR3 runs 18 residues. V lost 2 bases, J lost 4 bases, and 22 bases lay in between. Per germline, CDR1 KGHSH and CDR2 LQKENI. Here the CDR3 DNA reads TGTGCCAGCTCACCATTACCATTGACTACAGTCGGCCCAGATACGCAGTATTTT. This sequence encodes CASSPLPLTTVGPDTQYF.

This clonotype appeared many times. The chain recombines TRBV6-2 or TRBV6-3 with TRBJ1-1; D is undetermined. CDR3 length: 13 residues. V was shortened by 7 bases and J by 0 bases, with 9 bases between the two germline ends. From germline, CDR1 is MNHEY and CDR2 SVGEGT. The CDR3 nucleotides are TGTGCCAGCACTCTTATGTTGAACACTGAAGCTTTCTTT. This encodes CASTLMLNTEAFF.

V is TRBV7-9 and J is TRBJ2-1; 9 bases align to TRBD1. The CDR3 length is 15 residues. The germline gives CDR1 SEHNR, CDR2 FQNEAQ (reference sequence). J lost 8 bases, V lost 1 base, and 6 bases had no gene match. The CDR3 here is CASSLEGTGIYEQFF. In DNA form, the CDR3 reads TGTGCCAGCAGCTTAGAAGGGACAGGGATCTATGAGCAGTTCTTC.

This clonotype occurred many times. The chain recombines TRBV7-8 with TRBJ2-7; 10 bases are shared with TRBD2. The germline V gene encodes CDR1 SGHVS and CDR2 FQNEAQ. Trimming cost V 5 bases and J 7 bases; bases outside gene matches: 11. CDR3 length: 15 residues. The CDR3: CASSAASGRIGEQYF. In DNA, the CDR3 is TGTGCCAGCAGCGCAGCTAGCGGGAGAATAGGAGAGCAGTACTTC.

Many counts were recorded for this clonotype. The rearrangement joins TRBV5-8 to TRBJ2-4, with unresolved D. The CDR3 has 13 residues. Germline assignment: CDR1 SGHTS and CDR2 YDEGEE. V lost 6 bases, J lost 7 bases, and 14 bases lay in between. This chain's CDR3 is CASILGVGNIQYF. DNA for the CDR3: TGTGCCAGCATCCTTGGCGTAGGTAACATTCAGTACTTC. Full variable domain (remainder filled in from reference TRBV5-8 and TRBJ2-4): EAGVTQSPTHLIKTRGQQATLRCSPISGHTSVYWYQQALGLGLQFLLWYDEGEERNRGNFPPRFSGRQFPNYSSELNVNALELEDSALYLCASILGVGNIQYFGAGTRLSVL.

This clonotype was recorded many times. The CDR3 DNA reads as TGTGCTAGTGGTTTGTTCGCGGGCATCGGCACTGAAGCTTTCTTT. Its protein product is CASGLFAGIGTEAFF. The chain joins TRBV12-5 to TRBJ1-1; D is unclear. The V and J ends lost 2 bases and 4 bases respectively, with 14 bases between them. Germline CDR1 and CDR2: LGHNT and FRNRAP. This CDR3 region has 15 residues. Together with reference TRBV12-5 and TRBJ1-1, the CDR3 gives the full variable domain: DARVTQTPRHKVTEMGQEVTMRCQPILGHNTVFWYRQTMMQGLELLAYFRNRAPLDDSGMPKDRFSAEMPDATLATLKIQPSEPRDSAVYFCASGLFAGIGTEAFFGQGTRLTVV.

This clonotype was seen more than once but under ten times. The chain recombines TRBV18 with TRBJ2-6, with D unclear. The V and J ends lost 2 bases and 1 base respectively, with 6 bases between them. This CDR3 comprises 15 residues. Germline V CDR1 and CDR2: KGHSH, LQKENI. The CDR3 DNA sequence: TGTGCCAGCTCACCAAGAGAATCTGGGGCCAACGTCCTGACTTTC. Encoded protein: CASSPRESGANVLTF.

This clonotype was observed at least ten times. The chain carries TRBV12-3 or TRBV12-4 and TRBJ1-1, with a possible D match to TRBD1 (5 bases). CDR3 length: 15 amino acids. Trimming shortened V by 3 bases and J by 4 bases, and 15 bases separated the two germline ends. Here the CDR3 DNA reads TGTGCCAGCAGTTTTCGGAGGGGTGTTGGCACTGAAGCTTTCTTT. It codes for CASSFRRGVGTEAFF.

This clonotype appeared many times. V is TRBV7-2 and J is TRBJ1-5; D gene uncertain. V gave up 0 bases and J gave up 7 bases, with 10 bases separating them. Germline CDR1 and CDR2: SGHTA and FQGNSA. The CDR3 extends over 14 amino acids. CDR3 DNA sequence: TGTGCCAGCAGCTTAGCGGGTACGGCGCAGCCCCAGCATTTT. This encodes CASSLAGTAQPQHF.

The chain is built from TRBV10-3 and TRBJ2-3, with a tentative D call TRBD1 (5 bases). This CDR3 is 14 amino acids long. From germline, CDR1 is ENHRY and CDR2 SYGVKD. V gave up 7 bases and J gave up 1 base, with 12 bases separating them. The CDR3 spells CAITNRQRTDTQYF. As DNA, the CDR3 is TGTGCCATCACCAACCGACAGCGCACAGATACGCAGTATTTT.

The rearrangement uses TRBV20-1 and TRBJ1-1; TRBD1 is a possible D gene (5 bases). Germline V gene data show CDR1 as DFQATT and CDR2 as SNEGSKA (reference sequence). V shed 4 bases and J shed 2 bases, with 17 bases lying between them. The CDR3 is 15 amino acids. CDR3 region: CSANPPPGGNTEAFF. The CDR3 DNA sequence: TGCAGTGCTAACCCTCCCCCTGGGGGAAACACTGAAGCTTTCTTT.

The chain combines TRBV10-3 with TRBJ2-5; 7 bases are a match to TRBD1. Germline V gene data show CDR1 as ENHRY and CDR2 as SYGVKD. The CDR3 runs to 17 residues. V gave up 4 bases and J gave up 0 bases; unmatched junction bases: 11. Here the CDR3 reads CAISALPGQSYQETQYF. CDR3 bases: TGTGCCATCAGTGCCCTACCGGGACAGTCGTACCAAGAGACCCAGTACTTC.

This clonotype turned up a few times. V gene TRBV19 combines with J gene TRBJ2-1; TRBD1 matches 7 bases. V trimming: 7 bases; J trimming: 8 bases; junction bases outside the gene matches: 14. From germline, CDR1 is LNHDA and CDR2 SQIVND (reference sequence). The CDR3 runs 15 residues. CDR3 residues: CASKKGADLGYEQFF. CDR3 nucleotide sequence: TGTGCCAGTAAAAAGGGGGCCGATTTGGGGTATGAGCAGTTCTTC.

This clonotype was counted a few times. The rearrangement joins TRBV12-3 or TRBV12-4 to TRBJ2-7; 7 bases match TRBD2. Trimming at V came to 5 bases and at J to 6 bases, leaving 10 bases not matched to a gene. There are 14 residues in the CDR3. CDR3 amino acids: CASSHWGGSLEQYF. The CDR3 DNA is TGTGCCAGCAGTCACTGGGGGGGAAGCCTCGAGCAGTACTTC.

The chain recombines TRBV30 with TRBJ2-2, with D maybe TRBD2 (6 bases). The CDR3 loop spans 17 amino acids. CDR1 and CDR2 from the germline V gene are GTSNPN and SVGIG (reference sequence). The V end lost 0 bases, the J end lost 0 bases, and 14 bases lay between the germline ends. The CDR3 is CAWSVRDGGANTGELFF. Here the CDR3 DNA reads TGTGCCTGGAGTGTACGGGATGGCGGGGCGAACACCGGGGAGCTGTTTTTT.

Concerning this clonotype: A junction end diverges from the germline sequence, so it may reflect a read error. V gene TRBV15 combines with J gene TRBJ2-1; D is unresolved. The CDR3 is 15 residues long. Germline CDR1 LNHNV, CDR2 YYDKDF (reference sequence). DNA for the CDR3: TGTGCCACCAGCAGAGACGGCCACTCCTACAATGAGCAGCTCTTC. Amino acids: CATSRDGHSYNEQLF.

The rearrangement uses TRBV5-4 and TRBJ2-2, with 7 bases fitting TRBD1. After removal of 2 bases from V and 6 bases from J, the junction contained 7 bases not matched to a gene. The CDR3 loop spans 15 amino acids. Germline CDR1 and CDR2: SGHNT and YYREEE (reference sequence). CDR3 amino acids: CASSFGTVSPGELFF. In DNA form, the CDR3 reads TGTGCCAGCAGCTTTGGGACAGTCAGTCCCGGGGAGCTGTTTTTT.

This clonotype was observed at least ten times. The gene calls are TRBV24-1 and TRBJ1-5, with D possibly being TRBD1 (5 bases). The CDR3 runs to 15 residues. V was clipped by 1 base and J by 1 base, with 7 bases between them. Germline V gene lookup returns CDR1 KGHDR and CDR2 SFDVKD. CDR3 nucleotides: TGTGCCACCAGTGATTTTGGGGACAGCAATCAGCCCCAGCATTTT. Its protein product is CATSDFGDSNQPQHF.

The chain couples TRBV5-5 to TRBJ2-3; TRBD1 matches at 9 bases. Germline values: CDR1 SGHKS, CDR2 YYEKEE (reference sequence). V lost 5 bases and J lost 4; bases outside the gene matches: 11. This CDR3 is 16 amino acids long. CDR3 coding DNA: TGTGCCAGCAGTCCCGGGACAGGGTTACGTTCAGATACGCAGTATTTT. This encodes CASSPGTGLRSDTQYF.

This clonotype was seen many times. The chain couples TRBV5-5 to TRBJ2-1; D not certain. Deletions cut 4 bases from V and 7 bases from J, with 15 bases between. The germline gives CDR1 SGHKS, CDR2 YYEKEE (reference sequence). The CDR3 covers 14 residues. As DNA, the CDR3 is TGTGCCAGCAGCGTAGGTGAATTTGGGAATGAGCAGTTCTTC. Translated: CASSVGEFGNEQFF.

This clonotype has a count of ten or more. The CDR3 DNA sequence: TGTGCCAGCAGACAGCAGGGCCCCATGAACACTGAAGCTTTCTTT. Protein product: CASRQQGPMNTEAFF. The genes are TRBV25-1 and TRBJ1-1; D is possibly TRBD1 (5 bases). V lost 6 bases to trimming and J lost 0 bases, with 14 bases between them. Germline V gene lookup returns CDR1 MGHDK and CDR2 SYGVNS. The CDR3 has 15 amino acids.

CDR3 residues: CASSATLTSETQYF. CDR3 coding DNA: TGTGCCAGCAGCGCCACCCTAACTTCAGAGACCCAGTACTTC. This chain joins TRBV9 and TRBJ2-5; D is uncertain. The V and J ends lost 3 bases and 4 bases respectively, with 13 bases between them. From germline, CDR1 is SGDLS and CDR2 YYNGEE. The CDR3 has 14 amino acids.

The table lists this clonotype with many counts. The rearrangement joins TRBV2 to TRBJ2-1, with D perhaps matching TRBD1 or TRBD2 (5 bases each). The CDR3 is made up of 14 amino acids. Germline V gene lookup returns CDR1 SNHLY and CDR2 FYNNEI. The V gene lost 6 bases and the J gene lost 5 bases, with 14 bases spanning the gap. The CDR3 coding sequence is TGTGCCAGCAGGGGACGGCTAAAGAACAATGAGCAGTTCTTC. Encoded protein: CASRGRLKNNEQFF.

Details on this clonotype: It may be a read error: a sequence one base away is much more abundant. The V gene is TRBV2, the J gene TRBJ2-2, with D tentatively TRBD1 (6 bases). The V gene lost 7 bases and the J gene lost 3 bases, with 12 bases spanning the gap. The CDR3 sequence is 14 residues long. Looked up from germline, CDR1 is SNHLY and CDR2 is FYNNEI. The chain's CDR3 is CASKAGADTGELFF. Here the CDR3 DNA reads TGTGCCAGCAAGGCAGGGGCGGACACCGGGGAGCTGTTTTTT.

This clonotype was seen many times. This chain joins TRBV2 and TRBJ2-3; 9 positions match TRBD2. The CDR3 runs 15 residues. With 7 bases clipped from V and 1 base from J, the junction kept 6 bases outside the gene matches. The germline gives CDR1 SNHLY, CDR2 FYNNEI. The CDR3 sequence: CASMARLAGTDTQYF. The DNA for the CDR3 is TGTGCCAGCATGGCAAGACTAGCGGGCACAGATACGCAGTATTTT.

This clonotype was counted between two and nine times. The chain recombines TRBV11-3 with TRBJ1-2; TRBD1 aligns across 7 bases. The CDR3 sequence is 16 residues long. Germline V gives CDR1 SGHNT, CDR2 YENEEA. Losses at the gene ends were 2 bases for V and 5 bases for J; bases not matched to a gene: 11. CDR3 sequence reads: CASSLTPLGTVYGYTF. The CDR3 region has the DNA TGTGCCAGCAGCTTAACCCCCCTTGGGACAGTTTATGGCTACACCTTC.